This T cell receptor (beta chain) comes out of a study of shared clonotypes between healthy human individuals. Broader study findings: In this cohort, only blood was sampled, and tissue repertoires likely differ.

The protocol was immunoSEQ multiplex PCR, while the TCRdb copy is restricted to in-frame clones and leaves out a portion. The data show 2 million to 2.5 million clones, with 85% to 95% seen just once and more than 0.1% held by the top ten. Germline V gene sequence: CDR1 GTSNPN, CDR2 SVGIG (reference sequence). The V gene end was trimmed by 7 bases and the J gene end by 4 bases; junction bases not matched to a gene: 9. CDR3 length: 13 residues. Comment on this clone: Its target is unknown.

The clonotype was recovered from a man younger than 30 in good health. The sequenced material came from naive CD4+ T cells sorted from blood. Regarding subset: CD45RA+ positively selected. This rearrangement joins TRBV30 to TRBJ1-2; 7 bases are a match to TRBD1. CDR3 in amino acids: CASTTGFSYGYTF. The CDR3 DNA is TGTGCCTCGACGACAGGGTTTAGCTATGGCTACACCTTC.